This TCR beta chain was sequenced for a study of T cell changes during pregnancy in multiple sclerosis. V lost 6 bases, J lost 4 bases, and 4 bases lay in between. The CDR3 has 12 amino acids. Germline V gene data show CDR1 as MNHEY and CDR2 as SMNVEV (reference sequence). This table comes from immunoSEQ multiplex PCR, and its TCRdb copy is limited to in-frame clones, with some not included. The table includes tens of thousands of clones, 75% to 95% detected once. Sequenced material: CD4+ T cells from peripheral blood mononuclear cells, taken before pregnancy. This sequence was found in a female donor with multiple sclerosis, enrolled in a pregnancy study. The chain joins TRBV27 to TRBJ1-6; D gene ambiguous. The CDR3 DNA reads TGTGCCAGCAGCCCTTATAATTCACCCCTCCACTTT. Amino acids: CASSPYNSPLHF.